Listed here is a single T cell receptor (beta chain). This entry is derived from a study of blood T cell repertoires in COVID-19. Background on the study: The United States, Italy and Spain supplied acute and convalescent COVID-19 samples.

This CDR3 has 17 amino acids. The V gene's germline CDR1 is MNHNS and CDR2 SASEGT. V was pared by 1 base and J by 6 bases, with 19 bases between. Per the original methods: Amplified reference gene primers provided the basis for estimating nucleated cell counts. Sequencing used immunoSEQ multiplex PCR; TCRdb keeps in-frame clones, though not all of them. V, J and clone size derive from that table, while D and trimming were established from the DNA sequence. This sample has nearly 250,000 clones, with almost 85% found just once. The sequence came from a woman aged 80 or older with acute or convalescent COVID-19. This chain uses TRBV6-1 with TRBJ1-5, with D uncertain. The material sequenced was peripheral blood. The CDR3 loop reads CASSEGGLGGNFQPQHF. DNA of the CDR3: TGTGCCAGCAGTGAAGGAGGGCTGGGAGGGAATTTTCAGCCCCAGCATTTT.